A selection of T cell receptor beta chains follows, all from one sample in a study of cytomegalovirus exposure and HLA in healthy donors. Generated by immunoSEQ multiplex PCR, the TCRdb table keeps only in-frame clones and is missing some. Of about 160,000 clones listed, around four fifths are singletons. Sequenced sample: PBMCs. The receptors were sampled from a young man in good health and CMV-seropositive. The CDR3 runs from the conserved cysteine through the conserved F or W. A D gene is named only where the DNA matches it firmly. Only some rows state a clone size, as once, few, many or a class for expanded clones.

CDR3aa	CDR3nt	j_gene	v_gene	d_gene	abundance	len
CASSVRTAPNEKLFF	TGTGCCAGCAGCGTCCGGACAGCCCCTAATGAAAAACTGTTTTTT	TRBJ1-4	TRBV11-1	-	-	15
CASSVAQTGVVQYF	TGTGCCAGCAGCGTAGCTCAGACAGGGGTGGTGCAGTACTTC	TRBJ2-7	TRBV9	TRBD1	-	14
CSVDAGYQETQYF	TGCAGCGTTGATGCGGGGTACCAAGAGACCCAGTACTTC	TRBJ2-5	TRBV29-1	-	-	13
CAISEGPRLLNEQFF	TGTGCCATCAGTGAGGGGCCCAGGCTTCTCAATGAGCAGTTCTTC	TRBJ2-1	TRBV10-3	-	-	15
CASTSLGGQDYEQYF	TGTGCCAGCACTTCGCTGGGGGGGCAAGATTACGAGCAGTACTTC	TRBJ2-7	TRBV27	-	-	15
CASSLGTSGRDTQYF	TGTGCCAGCAGCTTAGGGACTAGCGGGAGAGATACGCAGTATTTT	TRBJ2-3	TRBV7-9	TRBD2	-	15
CAVGGNGDNEQFF	TGTGCCGTGGGGGGGAACGGAGACAATGAGCAGTTCTTC	TRBJ2-1	TRBV6-4	TRBD2	-	13
CASSPRLGWGTDTQYF	TGTGCCAGCAGCCCTCGACTAGGGTGGGGCACAGATACGCAGTATTTT	TRBJ2-3	TRBV5-6	-	-	16
CASSNRNNYGYTF	TGTGCCAGCTCGAACAGGAATAACTATGGCTACACCTTC	TRBJ1-2	TRBV6-5	-	-	13
CASSRDRASSYEQYF	TGTGCCAGCAGTAGGGACAGGGCGAGCTCCTACGAGCAGTACTTC	TRBJ2-7	TRBV5-5	TRBD1	-	15
CASNEGGGRRYGYTF	TGTGCCAGCAACGAGGGAGGAGGGCGCAGGTATGGCTACACCTTC	TRBJ1-2	TRBV6-5	-	-	15
CASSFGGPTYEQYF	TGTGCCAGCAGCTTCGGGGGACCGACCTACGAGCAGTACTTC	TRBJ2-7	TRBV27	-	few	14
CASSYGQGNTDTQYF	TGTGCCAGCAGTTACGGGCAGGGAAATACAGATACGCAGTATTTT	TRBJ2-3	TRBV6-5	-	-	15
CASSLSVYEQYF	TGTGCCAGCAGCTTATCAGTCTACGAGCAGTACTTC	TRBJ2-7	TRBV11-2	-	few	12
CASSWDGTGDSPLHF	TGTGCCAGCAGTTGGGACGGGACAGGGGATTCACCCCTCCACTTT	TRBJ1-6	TRBV6-5	TRBD1	few	15
CASSYSYNEQFF	TGTGCCAGCAGCTACAGTTACAATGAGCAGTTCTTC	TRBJ2-1	TRBV5-6	-	-	12
CASSVRDQETQYF	TGTGCCAGCAGCGTAAGAGATCAAGAGACCCAGTACTTC	TRBJ2-5	TRBV9	-	-	13
CASSKTGTANYGYTF	TGTGCCAGCAGCAAAACCGGGACAGCTAACTATGGCTACACCTTC	TRBJ1-2	TRBV7-8	TRBD1	-	15
CSVEEGQGYEQYF	TGCAGCGTTGAAGAGGGACAGGGCTACGAGCAGTACTTC	TRBJ2-7	TRBV29-1	TRBD1	-	13
CASSAATGDRTYF	TGTGCCAGCAGTGCGGCTACCGGGGACAGAACATATTTT	TRBJ1-3	TRBV28	TRBD1	-	13
CASSARGGTSYEQYF	TGTGCCAGCAGCGCGCGGGGGGGCACGTCCTACGAGCAGTACTTC	TRBJ2-7	TRBV9	TRBD2	-	15
CASSTLGNTEAFF	TGTGCCAGCAGTACCCTAGGTAACACTGAAGCTTTCTTT	TRBJ1-1	TRBV6-6	-	-	13
CASSFSGQGTYNEQFF	TGCGCCAGCAGCTTTTCAGGACAGGGAACTTACAATGAGCAGTTCTTC	TRBJ2-1	TRBV5-1	TRBD1	-	16
CASNGGGFNQPQHF	TGTGCCAGCAATGGGGGGGGATTCAATCAGCCCCAGCATTTT	TRBJ1-5	TRBV6-5	-	-	14
CASSSQGARAFF	TGTGCCAGCAGCTCCCAGGGGGCTCGGGCTTTCTTT	TRBJ1-1	TRBV5-4	TRBD1	-	12
CASSSDRGYNYGYTF	TGTGCCAGCAGCTCGGACAGGGGGTATAACTATGGCTACACCTTC	TRBJ1-2	TRBV5-5	TRBD1	-	15
CASSAGQGRSYRNEQFF	TGTGCCAGCAGCGCCGGACAGGGGAGATCCTATCGGAATGAGCAGTTCTTC	TRBJ2-1	TRBV9	TRBD1	-	17
CASSPTWTPAGASGNTIYF	TGTGCCAGCTCACCAACCTGGACCCCCGCAGGGGCAAGTGGAAACACCATATATTTT	TRBJ1-3	TRBV18	-	-	19
CASSLDRNNEQFF	TGTGCCAGCAGCTTAGACAGAAACAATGAGCAGTTCTTC	TRBJ2-1	TRBV11-2	-	-	13
CASSPQGREGNNSPLHF	TGTGCCAGCAGCCCTCAGGGTAGGGAGGGAAATAATTCACCCCTCCACTTT	TRBJ1-6	TRBV7-3	-	-	17
CASSSSGTGPGLYEQYF	TGTGCCAGCTCATCCTCCGGGACAGGCCCCGGCCTCTACGAGCAGTACTTC	TRBJ2-7	TRBV18	TRBD1	-	17
CASSQDGDEQFF	TGCGCCAGCAGCCAAGATGGAGATGAGCAGTTCTTC	TRBJ2-1	TRBV4-1	-	-	12
CASSFLSGGSEQYF	TGTGCCAGCAGCTTCTTGTCAGGGGGTTCCGAGCAGTACTTC	TRBJ2-7	TRBV11-2	TRBD1	-	14
CASSLVPTNSVSYEQYF	TGTGCCAGCAGCTTAGTGCCTACTAACTCAGTCTCCTACGAGCAGTACTTC	TRBJ2-7	TRBV7-2	-	-	17
CASSFGSWGPSGNTIYF	TGTGCCAGCAGCTTTGGGTCGTGGGGCCCCTCTGGAAACACCATATATTTT	TRBJ1-3	TRBV7-8	-	-	17
CATQGLVDTGELFF	TGTGCCACCCAGGGGTTGGTAGACACCGGGGAGCTGTTTTTT	TRBJ2-2	TRBV15	-	once	14
CASSPPASGYDEQYF	TGTGCCAGCAGCCCCCCCGCGTCGGGTTACGACGAGCAGTACTTC	TRBJ2-7	TRBV7-9	-	-	15
CASSVAGLAGEQYF	TGTGCCAGCAGCGTAGCGGGACTAGCTGGCGAGCAGTACTTC	TRBJ2-7	TRBV9	TRBD2	-	14
CASSEAYFYSNQPQHF	TGTGCCAGCAGTGAAGCTTACTTCTATAGCAATCAGCCCCAGCATTTT	TRBJ1-5	TRBV6-1	-	-	16
CASTPGGGRSPLHF	TGTGCCAGCACCCCGGGGGGCGGCCGGTCACCCCTCCACTTT	TRBJ1-6	TRBV27	-	few	14
CASSLGDDSYSGNTIYF	TGTGCCAGCAGCTTAGGGGATGACAGTTACTCTGGAAACACCATATATTTT	TRBJ1-3	TRBV13	-	-	17
CAWSAGGQLVYF	TGTGCCTGGAGCGCAGGGGGACAACTCGTGTACTTC	TRBJ2-5	TRBV30	TRBD1	-	12
CASSRGWMGGELFF	TGCGCCAGCAGCCGCGGGTGGATGGGCGGGGAGCTGTTTTTT	TRBJ2-2	TRBV4-3	-	-	14
CASRHNRGQGTEAFF	TGTGCCAGCAGACATAATAGGGGGCAGGGGACTGAAGCTTTCTTT	TRBJ1-1	TRBV7-9	TRBD1	-	15
CASSPTGQVYGYTF	TGTGCCAGCAGCCCTACAGGACAGGTCTATGGCTACACCTTC	TRBJ1-2	TRBV6-5	TRBD1	few	14
CASSPTPQGSHEQFF	TGTGCCAGCAGCCCGACCCCACAGGGTAGTCATGAGCAGTTCTTC	TRBJ2-1	TRBV7-6	-	few	15
CASSRSGTSPQYF	TGTGCCAGCAGCCGAAGCGGGACTAGCCCGCAGTATTTT	TRBJ2-3	TRBV6-5	TRBD2	-	13
CASLSASGGQETQYF	TGTGCCTCTCTCTCCGCTAGCGGGGGGCAAGAGACCCAGTACTTC	TRBJ2-5	TRBV10-3	TRBD2	-	15
CSVAGQGYGNEKLFF	TGCAGCGTCGCCGGACAGGGGTACGGTAATGAAAAACTGTTTTTT	TRBJ1-4	TRBV29-1	TRBD1	-	15
CASSKGQPLNYGYTF	TGTGCCAGTAGTAAGGGACAGCCCCTTAACTATGGCTACACCTTC	TRBJ1-2	TRBV19	TRBD1	once	15
CASTTGGPYGYTF	TGTGCCAGCACTACAGGGGGCCCCTATGGCTACACCTTC	TRBJ1-2	TRBV7-2	TRBD1	few	13